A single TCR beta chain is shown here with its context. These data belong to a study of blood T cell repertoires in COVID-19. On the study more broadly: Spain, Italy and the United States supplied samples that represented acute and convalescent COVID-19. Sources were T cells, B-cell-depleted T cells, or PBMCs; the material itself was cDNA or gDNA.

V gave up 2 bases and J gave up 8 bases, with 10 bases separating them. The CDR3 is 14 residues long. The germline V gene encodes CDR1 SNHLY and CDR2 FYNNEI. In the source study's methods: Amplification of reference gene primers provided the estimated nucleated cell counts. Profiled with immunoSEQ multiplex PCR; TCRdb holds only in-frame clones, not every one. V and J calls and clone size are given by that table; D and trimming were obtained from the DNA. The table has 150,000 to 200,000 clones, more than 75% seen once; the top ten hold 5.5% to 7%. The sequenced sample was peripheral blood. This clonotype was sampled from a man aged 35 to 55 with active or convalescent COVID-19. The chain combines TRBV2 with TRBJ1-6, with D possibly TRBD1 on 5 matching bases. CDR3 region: CASSERGGYSPLHF. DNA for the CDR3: TGTGCCAGCAGTGAAAGGGGAGGTTATTCACCCCTCCACTTT.